This T cell receptor (beta chain) was retrieved from a study of identical twins. Study-wide results and limits: Beta out-of-frame twin sharing showed a weaker excess.

On this clonotype itself: The target antigen is unknown.

A universal primer binding site was introduced by template switching. The final cDNA contained unique molecular identifiers. One entry per CDR3 protein results from TCRdb running MiXCR on the 5' RACE reads. In the table there are about 690,000 distinct CDR3 sequences, approximately 6% of which are singletons. V was clipped by 4 bases and J by 1 base; unmatched bases: 13. The CDR3 length is 17 residues. The germline CDR1 and CDR2 sequences are SGHRS and YFSETQ. The material sequenced was naive T cells sorted from blood. This sequence was found in a man aged 18-30 years in good health. J is TRBJ2-5 and V is TRBV5-1; 7 nucleotides match TRBD2. CDR3 sequence: CASSARWLAALQETQYF. The DNA for the CDR3 is TGCGCCAGCAGCGCCCGATGGCTAGCGGCTCTCCAAGAGACCCAGTACTTC.